This record looks at one T cell receptor beta chain sequence and its context. The antigen it binds to is not known. No much larger clone is present one base from it, and per-base qualities are unavailable. The receptor library was made with the immunoSEQ multiplex PCR assay. DNA from the cultured, isolated CD4+ T cells was subjected to TCR beta CDR3 sequencing. From the authors' description of their analysis: Non-productive TCR sequences were removed and reads were trimmed to the CDR3 region, keeping CDR3s of at least 7 amino acids. The MANAFEST web app was used to identify antigen-specific clonotypes by comparing expansion in peptide wells with expansion in reference cultures. To be called positive, a clone needed expansion at FDR<0.05 compared with the reference and with all other wells, an odds ratio greater than 5, and a frequency greater than 0.1% in two replicate wells. A clonotype was called cross-reactive if it was significantly expanded both in SARS-CoV-2 spike wells and in at least one common cold coronavirus spike condition. Using the stringdist R package, CDR3 similarity was measured by Levenshtein distance, and unrooted trees were constructed with ape in R 3.6.1. TCRdb re-hosts the immuneACCESS table, in-frame sequences only. Its copies lack some clones; in the studies checked, an unresolved V gene accounts for under half of them, and the cause for the rest is not known. That table supplies the V and J calls and clone size; D and trimming were determined from the DNA. The table for this sample lists about 22,000 clones; 65% to 80% of them were counted only once. The ten largest clones add up to about a tenth of the sample.

The data were obtained in a study of vaccination effects on CD4 cells after COVID-19 (dated by TCRdb to 2021 to 2024). In terms of the full investigation: Across the study, the median time from the second dose to post-vaccine sampling was 72 days (range 14 to 241). Cultures from other donors in the study were sequenced using the Oncomine TCR Beta short-read assay on an Illumina iSeq 100. Altogether, over 9 COVID-19 convalescent patients and several SARS-CoV-2-naive healthy vaccine recipients made up the full study. The study compared SARS-CoV-2 spike-specific CD4+ TCR repertoires before and after mRNA vaccination in COVID-19 convalescent patients and infection-naive vaccine recipients. Summary of the overall study and its limitations: Only a small number of convalescent patients were included, and no early post-infection timepoints were available, which limited the study. Both infection-induced and vaccine-induced clones contracted markedly at late post-vaccination timepoints, which is consistent with waning T cell responses. Among healthy vaccine recipients, nearly all vaccine-induced clones were SARS-CoV-2 mono-reactive, and only 1 of 255 was cross-reactive with common cold coronaviruses.

In the ViraFEST assay, PBMC were stimulated with viral peptide pools, and TCR sequencing was then used to find antigen-specific CD4+ T cell clonotypes based on their expansion. After less than 13 days of culture, CD4+ T cells were isolated with the EasySep CD4+ T cell isolation kit. Each participant got two doses of an mRNA SARS-CoV-2 vaccine, either BNT162b2 or mRNA-1273. None of the healthy vaccine recipients had a prior SARS-CoV-2 infection, which was confirmed by nucleocapsid antibody tests that came back negative both before and after vaccination. Two million PBMC per well were cultured in IMDM with 5% human AB serum, 9 to 10 IU/ml IL-2 and gentamicin, plus 10 ug/ml peptides. On days 3 and 7, half of the culture medium was replaced with fresh IL-2-containing medium. Unless otherwise noted, each peptide stimulation condition was cultured in triplicate wells. PBMC were separated from whole blood using Ficoll-Paque Plus gradient centrifugation and were then either cryopreserved at -140C or used fresh. The overlapping peptide pools covered the spike proteins of SARS-CoV-2 as well as those of the common cold coronaviruses HCoV-NL63, HCoV-OC43 and HCoV-229E. The QIAamp micro DNA kit was used to extract genomic DNA from the cultured CD4+ T cells.

The sequencing used CD4+ T cells from PBMCs cultured with HCoV-NL63 spike peptides, collected after COVID-19 vaccination. Interpreted using the paper, the cell subset or site label stands for: HCoV-NL63 spike overlapping peptide pool stimulation. The receptor comes from a human donor who received a COVID-19 vaccine.

The DNA is as follows: TGTGCCAGTAGTCAACAGGGGGCTACAAACTATGGCTACACCTTC. This encodes CASSQQGATNYGYTF. This chain joins TRBV19 to TRBJ1-2, with TRBD1 matching 9 junction bases. Looking up the germline V gene (reference sequence) yields CDR1 LNHDA and CDR2 SQIVND. From the cysteine up to the phenylalanine, the CDR3 has a length of 15 residues. The DNA shown is the 45-base CDR3, in frame from base 1. Trimming accounts for 5 bases at V and 2 bases at J, while the number of junction bases matched to no gene is 6.